Listed here are 29 T cell receptor beta chains from one sample, sequenced in a study of T cells in Graves' hyperthyroidism and ophthalmopathy. TCR beta CDR3 regions were amplified from RNA. The HTBI primer set drove a first-round RT-PCR of the TCR CDR3. TCRdb itself ran the multiplex PCR reads through MiXCR, one entry per CDR3 protein. The repertoire holds about 520,000 distinct CDR3 sequences, with approximately 25% as singletons. Sequencing used blood. The receptors stem from a woman aged 25 to 39 with Graves' ophthalmopathy.

This clonotype was detected many times. The chain carries TRBV6-1 and TRBJ1-6; D is uncertain. Germline CDR1 MNHNS, CDR2 SASEGT. V lost 5 bases to trimming and J lost 2 bases, with 13 bases between them. The CDR3 runs to 16 residues. CDR3 nucleotide sequence: TGTGCCAGCAGTCGTAGTCACGGGGCCTATAATTCACCCCTCCACTTT. As protein: CASSRSHGAYNSPLHF.

This clonotype was counted many times. The V and J genes are TRBV27 and TRBJ1-2; D is unresolved. Germline values: CDR1 MNHEY, CDR2 SMNVEV (reference sequence). This CDR3 comprises 13 residues. Trimming pared 4 bases from V and 4 bases from J, leaving 10 bases between. The CDR3: CASSSLDGYGYTF. The CDR3 DNA is TGTGCCAGCAGTTCCCTTGACGGCTATGGCTACACCTTC.

This clonotype came up many times. This chain links TRBV29-1 with TRBJ2-5; 7 bases align to TRBD2. Trimming removed 4 bases from V and 4 bases from J; junction bases left unmatched: 6. Germline V gene lookup returns CDR1 SQVTM and CDR2 ANQGSEA. This CDR3 is built from 13 residues. CDR3 residues: CSVVRGVVETQYF. CDR3 nucleotides: TGCAGCGTTGTCCGGGGGGTGGTAGAGACCCAGTACTTC.

The chain couples TRBV28 to TRBJ2-7; D might be TRBD2 (5 bases). Germline CDR1 and CDR2: MDHEN and SYDVKM. Trimming removed 5 bases from V and 5 bases from J, with 13 bases in between. The CDR3 has 13 residues. The CDR3 DNA is TGTGCCAGCAGTAGGACCCCGGGGAACGAGCAGTACTTC. Translated: CASSRTPGNEQYF.

At least ten counts were recorded for this clonotype. The chain uses TRBV5-4 and TRBJ1-5, with D perhaps matching TRBD1 (5 bases). Germline V gene data show CDR1 as SGHNT and CDR2 as YYREEE (reference sequence). V lost 0 bases to trimming and J lost 0 bases, with 13 bases between them. The CDR3 sequence is 17 residues long. The CDR3 is CASSLARATDSNQPQHF. The CDR3 coding sequence is TGTGCCAGCAGCTTGGCGCGTGCGACAGATAGCAATCAGCCCCAGCATTTT.

This sequence joins TRBV20-1 and TRBJ1-1; 7 bases are shared with TRBD1. The germline gives CDR1 DFQATT, CDR2 SNEGSKA (reference sequence). J gave up 3 bases and V 2 bases, and 3 bases lay outside the gene matches. The CDR3 covers 13 residues. CDR3 in amino acids: CSARRQGYTEAFF. The CDR3, as DNA: TGCAGTGCTAGACGACAGGGATACACTGAAGCTTTCTTT.

At least ten counts were recorded for this clonotype. J is TRBJ2-7 and V is TRBV7-2, with D perhaps matching TRBD1 (6 bases). With 5 bases removed from V and 3 bases from J, the gap between germline ends came to 17 bases. CDR1 and CDR2 from the germline V gene are SGHTA and FQGNSA. The CDR3 is made up of 15 amino acids. The CDR3 region is CASSPDRDKFYEQYF. Here the CDR3 DNA reads TGTGCCAGCAGCCCCGACCGGGACAAGTTCTACGAGCAGTACTTC.

This clonotype was detected a few times. V gene TRBV14 combines with J gene TRBJ1-1, with 9 positions matching TRBD1. There are 16 residues in the CDR3. Losses at the gene ends were 2 bases for V and 1 base for J; bases not matched to a gene: 5. Germline V CDR1 and CDR2: SGHDN, FVKESK. The chain's CDR3 is CASSQTGQGWNTEAFF. DNA of the CDR3: TGTGCCAGCAGCCAAACGGGACAGGGCTGGAACACTGAAGCTTTCTTT.

In this sample, this clonotype turned up many times. The rearrangement links TRBV20-1 to TRBJ1-2; possible D gene TRBD1, 5 bases. The V end was cut by 6 bases, the J end by 3 bases, with 26 bases between. From germline, CDR1 is DFQATT and CDR2 SNEGSKA (reference sequence). CDR3 length: 17 residues. The CDR3 bases are TGCAGTGCCCCCCCCTTGTTGGGACTGGAAAGGGACTATGGCTACACCTTC. Protein sequence: CSAPPLLGLERDYGYTF.

The table lists this clonotype with many counts. The chain joins TRBV12-3 or TRBV12-4 to TRBJ2-5; the match to TRBD2 covers 7 bases. The CDR3 has 13 residues. Trimming removed 6 bases from V and 7 bases from J; junction bases left unmatched: 8. The DNA of the CDR3 is TGTGCCAGCAGCGTAGAGCGGGGTACGACCCAGTACTTC. Amino acid sequence: CASSVERGTTQYF.

For the CDR3, the DNA is TGTGCCAGCAGTGCCGGGACAGGGCACTACGAGCAGTACTTC. Translation gives CASSAGTGHYEQYF. This chain uses TRBV27 with TRBJ2-7; the match to TRBD1 covers 9 bases. The CDR3 has 14 residues. Per germline, CDR1 MNHEY and CDR2 SMNVEV (reference sequence). V was clipped by 5 bases and J by 3 bases; unmatched bases: 5.

This clonotype is a singleton in its sample. The chain carries TRBV7-9 and TRBJ2-7; TRBD2 agrees at 8 bases. Germline V gives CDR1 SEHNR, CDR2 FQNEAQ (reference sequence). With 6 bases clipped from V and 4 bases from J, the junction kept 5 bases outside the gene matches. The length of the CDR3 is 13 residues. Written as DNA, the CDR3 is TGTGCCAGCAGTCAACTAGCGGAATACGAGCAGTACTTC. Its protein is CASSQLAEYEQYF.

This clonotype was seen ten or more times. The chain uses TRBV12-3 or TRBV12-4 and TRBJ1-2; D is unresolved. Trimming removed 1 base from V and 0 bases from J, with 9 bases in between. The CDR3 covers 15 residues. In DNA form, the CDR3 reads TGTGCCAGCAGTTTAGTACAGCAAACTAACTATGGCTACACCTTC. Protein sequence: CASSLVQQTNYGYTF.

At least ten counts were recorded for this clonotype. CDR3 in DNA: TGTGCCAGCAGTTCCCCAGGGGGGCGGGGCCAAGAGACCCAGTACTTC. The encoded protein is CASSSPGGRGQETQYF. The rearrangement uses TRBV6-5 and TRBJ2-5; D perhaps matches TRBD1 (7 bases). The CDR3 covers 16 residues. V was cut by 4 bases and J by 1 base, with 16 bases left in between. The germline V gene has CDR1 MNHEY and CDR2 SVGAGI.

The rearrangement links TRBV6-1 to TRBJ2-7; D unclear. This CDR3 region has 15 residues. Germline loops: CDR1 MNHNS, CDR2 SASEGT. V gave up 4 bases and J gave up 3 bases, with 16 bases separating them. Here the CDR3 DNA reads TGTGCCAGCAGTGCCACGAAACTTGGGCGCTACGAGCAGTACTTC. Translated: CASSATKLGRYEQYF.

This clonotype came up many times. J is TRBJ1-1 and V is TRBV2, with a weak D call TRBD1 (6 bases). Looked up from germline, CDR1 is SNHLY and CDR2 is FYNNEI. V shed 7 bases and J shed 4 bases, with 16 bases lying between them. The CDR3 covers 14 residues. In nucleotides, the CDR3 is TGTGCCAGCAACCAACAGGGTGTAAGCACTGAAGCTTTCTTT. Protein product: CASNQQGVSTEAFF.

This clonotype has only a few counts. The rearrangement uses TRBV19 and TRBJ2-7; D gene uncertain. The V gene lost 4 bases and the J gene lost 3 bases, with 10 bases spanning the gap. Germline V gives CDR1 LNHDA, CDR2 SQIVND (reference sequence). CDR3 size: 13 residues. The CDR3 DNA reads as TGTGCCAGTAGTACGTCTCCGGGCTACGAGCAGTACTTC. It encodes CASSTSPGYEQYF. Using reference TRBV19 and TRBJ2-7 for the parts outside the CDR3, the full variable domain is DGGITQSPKYLFRKEGQNVTLSCEQNLNHDAMYWYRQDPGQGLRLIYYSQIVNDFQKGDIAEGYSVSREKKESFPLTVTSAQKNPTAFYLCASSTSPGYEQYFGPGTRLTVT.

The CDR3 region is CASRRDTMNTEAFF. In nucleotides, the CDR3 is TGTGCCAGCAGGCGGGACACAATGAACACTGAAGCTTTCTTT. The chain is built from TRBV28 and TRBJ1-1; possible D gene TRBD1, 6 bases. Germline V gene lookup returns CDR1 MDHEN and CDR2 SYDVKM. The CDR3 runs to 14 residues. The ends were cut back, 6 bases at V and 0 bases at J, with 11 bases in the middle.

This clonotype has a count of ten or more. CDR3 in amino acids: CASSATGTEENIQYF. CDR3 nucleotide sequence: TGTGCCAGCAGCGCCACCGGGACCGAAGAAAACATTCAGTACTTC. The chain employs TRBV7-9 and TRBJ2-4; D is perhaps TRBD1 or TRBD2 (5 bases each). Per the germline V gene, CDR1 is SEHNR and CDR2 is FQNEAQ (reference sequence). The CDR3 has 15 residues. V was shortened by 5 bases and J by 5 bases, with 16 bases between the two germline ends.

This clonotype was detected ten times or more. The chain has TRBV6-1 and TRBJ1-2; 9 nucleotides line up with TRBD1. The CDR3 consists of 14 residues. In germline, CDR1 is MNHNS, CDR2 SASEGT. The J segment lost 4 bases and the V segment lost 6 bases, leaving 6 bases of the junction unmatched. CDR3 amino acids: CASRPQGAVYGYTF. CDR3 coding DNA: TGTGCCAGCAGACCACAGGGGGCTGTCTATGGCTACACCTTC.

This clonotype was counted a few times. The CDR3, as DNA: TGCAGTGGGACAGGGGCTGTGGTTGAGACCCAGTACTTC. It encodes CSGTGAVVETQYF. The gene calls are TRBV20-1 and TRBJ2-5; TRBD1 matches 9 bases. J was trimmed by 5 bases and V by 7 bases; bases with no gene match: 8. This CDR3 region has 13 residues. Germline CDR1 is DFQATT and CDR2 is SNEGSKA (reference sequence).

Ten or more counts support this clonotype. The chain couples TRBV6-1 to TRBJ2-4; 13 nucleotides align to TRBD2. With 6 bases clipped from V and 7 bases from J, the junction kept 9 bases outside the gene matches. Germline V gene data show CDR1 as MNHNS and CDR2 as SASEGT. The CDR3 contains 16 residues. The CDR3 sequence is CASRATSGGLGNIQYF. The CDR3 nucleotides are TGTGCCAGCAGAGCGACTAGCGGGGGGTTGGGGAACATTCAGTACTTC.

At least ten counts were recorded for this clonotype. This rearrangement joins TRBV6-5 to TRBJ2-5; D not resolved. Trimming removed 0 bases from V and 1 base from J, with 6 bases in between. Germline lookup yields CDR1 MNHEY and CDR2 SVGAGI. The CDR3 is 14 residues long. The CDR3 sequence: CASSYSIIQETQYF. The CDR3 nucleotides are TGTGCCAGCAGTTACTCGATAATCCAAGAGACCCAGTACTTC.

This clonotype was detected many times. The rearrangement links TRBV20-1 to TRBJ2-7; TRBD1 matches 11 bases. Germline values: CDR1 DFQATT, CDR2 SNEGSKA (reference sequence). V was clipped by 8 bases and J by 4 bases; unmatched bases: 7. CDR3 length equals 13 residues. CDR3 amino acids: CSSPGTGGYEQYF. CDR3 DNA sequence: TGCAGTTCACCAGGGACAGGGGGATACGAGCAGTACTTC.

V gene TRBV19 combines with J gene TRBJ2-7; 11 nucleotides agree with TRBD1. V shed 10 bases, J shed 3 bases, and the junction held 8 bases outside the gene matches. Germline CDR1 is LNHDA and CDR2 is SQIVND (reference sequence). The CDR3 is 14 amino acids. The CDR3 region is CATRGTGGLYEQYF. CDR3 nucleotide sequence: TGTGCCACGAGGGGGACAGGGGGACTCTACGAGCAGTACTTC. The whole variable domain, filled in from reference TRBV19 and TRBJ2-7, reads DGGITQSPKYLFRKEGQNVTLSCEQNLNHDAMYWYRQDPGQGLRLIYYSQIVNDFQKGDIAEGYSVSREKKESFPLTVTSAQKNPTAFYLCATRGTGGLYEQYFGPGTRLTVT.

This chain connects TRBV6-1 to TRBJ2-5, with D maybe TRBD1 (5 bases). With 0 bases removed from V and 5 bases from J, the gap between germline ends came to 16 bases. The germline gives CDR1 MNHNS, CDR2 SASEGT. The CDR3 is made up of 16 amino acids. CDR3 in DNA: TGTGCCAGCAGTGAAGCGAAACTAAGGGGAAGGGAGACCCAGTACTTC. Its protein product is CASSEAKLRGRETQYF.

CDR3 sequence (DNA): TGTGCCAGCAGCTTAGTGGTTAGGACAGACTACGAGCAGTACTTC. It specifies CASSLVVRTDYEQYF. J is TRBJ2-7 and V is TRBV11-2, with a weak D call TRBD1 (6 bases). Trimming pared 1 base from V and 3 bases from J, leaving 13 bases between. The CDR3 contains 15 residues. Germline V gene data show CDR1 as SGHAT and CDR2 as FQNNGV.

At least ten counts were recorded for this clonotype. The chain joins TRBV12-3 or TRBV12-4 to TRBJ1-6, with D uncertain. The CDR3 runs to 12 residues. V lost 3 bases, J lost 10 bases, and 7 bases lay in between. Here the CDR3 reads CASSFPVSPLHF. The CDR3 DNA follows: TGTGCCAGCAGTTTTCCTGTCTCACCCCTCCACTTT.

Note on this clonotype: A read error may be the cause here, since a much bigger clone is one base away. The J gene is TRBJ1-5, the V gene TRBV2; D is unresolved. This CDR3 contains 13 residues. V was clipped by 8 bases and J by 2 bases, with 10 bases between them. Germline V CDR1 and CDR2: SNHLY, FYNNEI. CDR3 sequence reads: CASCVTRNQPQHF. In nucleotides, the CDR3 is TGTGCCAGCTGTGTGACCCGCAATCAGCCCCAGCATTTT.